This TCR beta chain is from a study of T cells in Graves' hyperthyroidism and ophthalmopathy. At the level of the study: Peripheral blood was secured at the point of initial diagnosis, before any treatment.

RNA transcripts provided the source from which TCR beta CDR3 regions were amplified. First-round RT-PCR targeting the TCR CDR3 was performed with the HTBI primer set. Via MiXCR, TCRdb re-called the multiplex PCR reads, giving one row per CDR3 protein. The table lists under 350,000 distinct CDR3 sequences, roughly 23% of them singletons. This CDR3 region has 14 residues. Trimming removed 7 bases at V and 1 base at J, with 13 bases between. CDR1 SQVTM and CDR2 ANQGSEA come from the germline V gene. Study conclusions and caveats: The model forecast ophthalmopathy, anticipating it by a median about six months before onset.

This clonotype appeared a few times. Antigen: not known. Sequenced sample: blood. The V call is TRBV29-1, the J call TRBJ2-2; D uncertain. The TCR sequence derives from a woman in her 50s with Graves' hyperthyroidism. Here the CDR3 reads CSAVDGKNTGELFF. The CDR3 DNA is TGCAGCGCTGTGGACGGAAAGAACACCGGGGAGCTGTTTTTT.